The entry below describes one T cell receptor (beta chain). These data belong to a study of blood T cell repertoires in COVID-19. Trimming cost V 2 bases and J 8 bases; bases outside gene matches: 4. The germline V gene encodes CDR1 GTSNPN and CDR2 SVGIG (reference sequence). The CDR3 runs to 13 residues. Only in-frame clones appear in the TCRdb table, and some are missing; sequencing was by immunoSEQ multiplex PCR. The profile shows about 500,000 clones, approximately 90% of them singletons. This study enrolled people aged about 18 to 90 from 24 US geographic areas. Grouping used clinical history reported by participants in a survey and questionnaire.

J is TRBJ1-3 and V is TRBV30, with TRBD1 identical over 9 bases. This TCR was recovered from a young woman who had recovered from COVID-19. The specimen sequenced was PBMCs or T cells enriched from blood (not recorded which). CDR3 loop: CAWSPGQGHTIYF. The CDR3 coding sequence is TGTGCCTGGAGTCCCGGACAGGGGCACACCATATATTTT.